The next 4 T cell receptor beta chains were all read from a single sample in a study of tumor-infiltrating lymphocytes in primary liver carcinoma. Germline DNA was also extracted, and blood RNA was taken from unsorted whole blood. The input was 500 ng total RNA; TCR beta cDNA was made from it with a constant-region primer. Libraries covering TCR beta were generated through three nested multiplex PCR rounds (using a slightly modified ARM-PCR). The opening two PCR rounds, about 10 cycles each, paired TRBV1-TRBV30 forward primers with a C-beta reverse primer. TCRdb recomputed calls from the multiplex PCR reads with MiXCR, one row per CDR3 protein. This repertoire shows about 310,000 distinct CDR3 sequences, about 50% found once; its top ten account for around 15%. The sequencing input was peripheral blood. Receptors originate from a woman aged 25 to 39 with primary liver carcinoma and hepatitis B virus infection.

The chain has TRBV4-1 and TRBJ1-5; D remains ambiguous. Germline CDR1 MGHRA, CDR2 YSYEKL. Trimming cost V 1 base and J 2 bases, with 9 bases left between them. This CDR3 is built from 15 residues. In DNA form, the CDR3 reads TGCGCCAGCAGCCAAGTTGAGCGGGGCAATCAGCCCCAGCATTTT. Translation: CASSQVERGNQPQHF.

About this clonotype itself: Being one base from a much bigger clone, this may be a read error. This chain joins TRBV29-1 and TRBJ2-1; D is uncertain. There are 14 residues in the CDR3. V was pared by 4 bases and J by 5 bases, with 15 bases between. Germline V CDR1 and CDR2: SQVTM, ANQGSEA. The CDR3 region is CSVVGIPIDNEQFF. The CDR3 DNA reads TGCAGCGTTGTAGGTATACCGATAGACAATGAGCAGTTCTTC.

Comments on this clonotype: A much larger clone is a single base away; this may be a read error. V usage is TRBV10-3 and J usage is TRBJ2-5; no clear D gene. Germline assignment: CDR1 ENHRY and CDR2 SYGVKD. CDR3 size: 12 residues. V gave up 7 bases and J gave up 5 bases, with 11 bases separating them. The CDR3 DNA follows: TGTGCCATCACTGCAGGCGATGAGACCCAGTACTTC. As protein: CAITAGDETQYF.

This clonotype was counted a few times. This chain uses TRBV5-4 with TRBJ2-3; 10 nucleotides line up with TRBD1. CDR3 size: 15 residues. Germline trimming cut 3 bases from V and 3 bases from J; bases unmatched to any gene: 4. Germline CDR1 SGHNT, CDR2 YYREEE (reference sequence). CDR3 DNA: TGTGCCAGCAGCTCGTCGGGACAGGGGACAGATACGCAGTATTTT. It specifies CASSSSGQGTDTQYF.